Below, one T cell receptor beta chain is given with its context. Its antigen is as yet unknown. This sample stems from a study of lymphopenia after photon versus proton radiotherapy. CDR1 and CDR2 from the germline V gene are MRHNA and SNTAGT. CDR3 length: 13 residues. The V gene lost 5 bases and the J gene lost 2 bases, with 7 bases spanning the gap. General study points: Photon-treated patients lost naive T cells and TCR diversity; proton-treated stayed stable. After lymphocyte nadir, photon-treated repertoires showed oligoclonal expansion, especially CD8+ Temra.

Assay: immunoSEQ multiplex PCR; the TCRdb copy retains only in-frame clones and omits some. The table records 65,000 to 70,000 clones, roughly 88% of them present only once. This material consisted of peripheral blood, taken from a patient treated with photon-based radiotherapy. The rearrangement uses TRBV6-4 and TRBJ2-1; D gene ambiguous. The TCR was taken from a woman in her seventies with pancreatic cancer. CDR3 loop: CASSYGPYNEQFF. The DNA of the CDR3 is TGTGCCAGCAGTTATGGGCCCTACAATGAGCAGTTCTTC.